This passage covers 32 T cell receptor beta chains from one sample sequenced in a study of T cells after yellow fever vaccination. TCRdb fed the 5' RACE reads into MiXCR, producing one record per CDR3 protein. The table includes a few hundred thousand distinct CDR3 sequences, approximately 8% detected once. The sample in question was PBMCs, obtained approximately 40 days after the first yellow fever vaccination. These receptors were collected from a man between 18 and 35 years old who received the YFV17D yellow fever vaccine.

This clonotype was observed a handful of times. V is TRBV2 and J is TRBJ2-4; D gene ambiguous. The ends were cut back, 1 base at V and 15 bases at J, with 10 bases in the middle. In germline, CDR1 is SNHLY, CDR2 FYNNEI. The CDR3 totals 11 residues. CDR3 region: CASSEEGRPYF. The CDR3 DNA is TGTGCCAGCAGTGAAGAGGGCCGGCCGTACTTC.

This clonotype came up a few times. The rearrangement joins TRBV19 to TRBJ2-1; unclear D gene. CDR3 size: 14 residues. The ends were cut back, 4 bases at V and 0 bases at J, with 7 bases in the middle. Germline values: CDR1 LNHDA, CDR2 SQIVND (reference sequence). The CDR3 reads CASSNRASYNEQFF. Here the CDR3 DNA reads TGTGCCAGTAGTAACCGGGCCTCCTACAATGAGCAGTTCTTC.

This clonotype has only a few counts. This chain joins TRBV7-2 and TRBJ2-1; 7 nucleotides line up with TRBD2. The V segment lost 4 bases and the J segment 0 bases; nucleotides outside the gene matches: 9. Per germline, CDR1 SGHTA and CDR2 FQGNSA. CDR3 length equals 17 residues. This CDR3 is CASSYARGYYSYNEQFF. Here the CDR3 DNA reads TGTGCCAGCAGCTACGCGCGGGGGTACTACTCCTACAATGAGCAGTTCTTC.

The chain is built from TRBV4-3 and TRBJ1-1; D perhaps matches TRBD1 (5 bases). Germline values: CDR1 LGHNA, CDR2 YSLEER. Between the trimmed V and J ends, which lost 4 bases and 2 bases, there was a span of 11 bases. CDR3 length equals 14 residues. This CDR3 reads CASSPGPANTEAFF. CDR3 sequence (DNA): TGCGCCAGCAGCCCAGGGCCAGCTAACACTGAAGCTTTCTTT.

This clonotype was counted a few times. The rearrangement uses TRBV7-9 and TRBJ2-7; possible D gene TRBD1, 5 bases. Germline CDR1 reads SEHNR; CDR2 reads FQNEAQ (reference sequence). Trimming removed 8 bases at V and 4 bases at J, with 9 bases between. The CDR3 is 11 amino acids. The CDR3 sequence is CASSREYEQYF. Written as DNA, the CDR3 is TGTGCCAGCTCCAGGGAATACGAGCAGTACTTC.

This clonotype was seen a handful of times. CDR3 nucleotide sequence: TGTGCCACCAGTGATTTGATGGCAGACCGCCAAGAGACCCAGTACTTC. Translated, it gives CATSDLMADRQETQYF. The chain carries TRBV24-1 and TRBJ2-5; D remains unclear. CDR3 length: 16 residues. Trimming removed 0 bases from V and 1 base from J, with 11 bases in between. The germline CDR1 and CDR2 sequences are KGHDR and SFDVKD.

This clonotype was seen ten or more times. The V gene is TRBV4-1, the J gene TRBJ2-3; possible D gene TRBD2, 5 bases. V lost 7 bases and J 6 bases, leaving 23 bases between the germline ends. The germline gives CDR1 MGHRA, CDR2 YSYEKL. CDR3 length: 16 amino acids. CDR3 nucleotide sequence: TGCGCCAGCACCCGTGGCCCGGGGTCCAGCCGGGATACGCAGTATTTT. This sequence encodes CASTRGPGSSRDTQYF.

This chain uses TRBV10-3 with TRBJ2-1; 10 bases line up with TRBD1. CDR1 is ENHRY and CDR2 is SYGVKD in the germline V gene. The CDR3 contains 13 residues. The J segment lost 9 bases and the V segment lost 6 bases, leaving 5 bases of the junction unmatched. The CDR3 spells CAISGQGEVEQFF. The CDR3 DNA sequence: TGTGCCATCAGCGGACAGGGGGAGGTTGAGCAGTTCTTC.

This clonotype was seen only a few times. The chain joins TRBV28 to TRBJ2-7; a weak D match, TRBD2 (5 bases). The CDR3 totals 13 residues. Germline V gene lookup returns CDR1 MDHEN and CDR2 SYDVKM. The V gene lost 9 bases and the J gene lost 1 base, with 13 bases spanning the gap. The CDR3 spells CASHGRGSYEQYV. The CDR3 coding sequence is TGTGCCAGTCACGGACGGGGTTCCTACGAGCAGTACGTC.

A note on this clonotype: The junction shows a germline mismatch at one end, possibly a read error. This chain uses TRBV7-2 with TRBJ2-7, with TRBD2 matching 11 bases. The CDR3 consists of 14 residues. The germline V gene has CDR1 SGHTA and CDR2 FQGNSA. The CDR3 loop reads CASSIAGGTYEQYF. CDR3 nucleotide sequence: TGTGCCAGCAGCATAGCGGGAGGGACCTACGAGCAGTACTTC.

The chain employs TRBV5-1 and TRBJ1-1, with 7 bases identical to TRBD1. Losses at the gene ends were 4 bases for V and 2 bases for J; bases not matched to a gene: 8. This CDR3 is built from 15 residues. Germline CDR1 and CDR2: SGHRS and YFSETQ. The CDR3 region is CASSVQQGLNTEAFF. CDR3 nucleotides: TGCGCCAGCAGCGTCCAACAGGGGCTAAACACTGAAGCTTTCTTT. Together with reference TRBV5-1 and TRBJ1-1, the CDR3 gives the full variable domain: KAGVTQTPRYLIKTRGQQVTLSCSPISGHRSVSWYQQTPGQGLQFLFEYFSETQRNKGNFPGRFSGRQFSNSRSEMNVSTLELGDSALYLCASSVQQGLNTEAFFGQGTRLTVV.

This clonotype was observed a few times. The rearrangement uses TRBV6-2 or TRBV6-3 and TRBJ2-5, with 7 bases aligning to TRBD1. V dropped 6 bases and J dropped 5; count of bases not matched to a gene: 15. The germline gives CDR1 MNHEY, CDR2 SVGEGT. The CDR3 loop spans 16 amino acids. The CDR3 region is CASSPALGGYKETQYF. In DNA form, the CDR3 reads TGTGCCAGCAGCCCAGCGCTAGGGGGCTACAAGGAGACCCAGTACTTC.

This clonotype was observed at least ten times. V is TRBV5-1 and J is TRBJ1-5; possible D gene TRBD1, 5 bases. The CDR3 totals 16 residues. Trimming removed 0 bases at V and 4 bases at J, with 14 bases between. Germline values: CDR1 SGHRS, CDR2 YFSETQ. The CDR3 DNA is TGCGCCAGCAGCTTGGGCGCTCGGGACGGGAATCAGCCCCAGCATTTT. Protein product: CASSLGARDGNQPQHF. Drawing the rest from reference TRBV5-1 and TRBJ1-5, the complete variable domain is KAGVTQTPRYLIKTRGQQVTLSCSPISGHRSVSWYQQTPGQGLQFLFEYFSETQRNKGNFPGRFSGRQFSNSRSEMNVSTLELGDSALYLCASSLGARDGNQPQHFGDGTRLSIL.

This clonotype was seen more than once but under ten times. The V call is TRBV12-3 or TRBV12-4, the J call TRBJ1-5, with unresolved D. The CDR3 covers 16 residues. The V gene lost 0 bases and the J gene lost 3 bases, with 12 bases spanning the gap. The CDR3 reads CASSLAPPGSNQPQHF. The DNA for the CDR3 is TGTGCCAGCAGTTTAGCGCCTCCGGGATCCAATCAGCCCCAGCATTTT.

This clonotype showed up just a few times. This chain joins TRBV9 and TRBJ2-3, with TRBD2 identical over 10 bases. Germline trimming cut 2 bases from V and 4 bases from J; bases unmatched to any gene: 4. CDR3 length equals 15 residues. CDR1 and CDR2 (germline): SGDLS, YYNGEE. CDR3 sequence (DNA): TGTGCCAGCAGCGTTACTAGCGGGGCGGCAGATACGCAGTATTTT. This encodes CASSVTSGAADTQYF.

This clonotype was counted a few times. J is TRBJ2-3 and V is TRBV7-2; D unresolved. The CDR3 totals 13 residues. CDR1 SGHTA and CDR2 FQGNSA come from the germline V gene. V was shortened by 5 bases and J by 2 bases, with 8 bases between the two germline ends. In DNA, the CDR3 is TGTGCCAGCAGCCCCCGCTTCACAGATACGCAGTATTTT. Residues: CASSPRFTDTQYF.

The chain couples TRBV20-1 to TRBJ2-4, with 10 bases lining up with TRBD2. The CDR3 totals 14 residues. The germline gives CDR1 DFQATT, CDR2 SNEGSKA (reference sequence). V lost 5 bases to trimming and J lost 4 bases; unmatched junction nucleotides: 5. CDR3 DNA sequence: TGCAGTGCTCGAAGCGGGGGGGTAAAAAACATTCAGTACTTC. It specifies CSARSGGVKNIQYF.

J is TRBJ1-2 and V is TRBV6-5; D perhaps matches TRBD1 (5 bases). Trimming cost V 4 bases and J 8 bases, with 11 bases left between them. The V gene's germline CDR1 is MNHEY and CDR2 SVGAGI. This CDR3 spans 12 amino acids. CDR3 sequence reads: CASSSTGEGYTF. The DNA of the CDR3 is TGTGCCAGCAGTTCGACGGGGGAGGGCTACACCTTC.

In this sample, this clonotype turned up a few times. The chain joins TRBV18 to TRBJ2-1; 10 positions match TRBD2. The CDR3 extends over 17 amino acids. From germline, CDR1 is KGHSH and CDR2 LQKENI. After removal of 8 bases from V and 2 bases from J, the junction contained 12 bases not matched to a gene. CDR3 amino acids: CASAKVLAGGPYNEQFF. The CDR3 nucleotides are TGTGCCAGCGCAAAGGTGTTAGCGGGGGGACCCTACAATGAGCAGTTCTTC.

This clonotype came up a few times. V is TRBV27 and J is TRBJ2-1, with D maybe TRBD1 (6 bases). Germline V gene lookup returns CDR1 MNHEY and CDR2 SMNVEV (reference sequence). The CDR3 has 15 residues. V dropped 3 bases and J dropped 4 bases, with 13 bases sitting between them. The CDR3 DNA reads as TGTGCCAGCAGTTTCGGGTCAGGGGAATACAATGAGCAGTTCTTC. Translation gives CASSFGSGEYNEQFF.

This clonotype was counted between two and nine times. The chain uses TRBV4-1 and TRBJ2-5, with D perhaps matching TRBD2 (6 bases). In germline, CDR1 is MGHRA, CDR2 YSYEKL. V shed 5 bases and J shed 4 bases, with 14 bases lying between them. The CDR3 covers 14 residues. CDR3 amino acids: CASSTRGNRETQYF. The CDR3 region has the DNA TGCGCCAGCAGCACTCGGGGGAATCGAGAGACCCAGTACTTC.

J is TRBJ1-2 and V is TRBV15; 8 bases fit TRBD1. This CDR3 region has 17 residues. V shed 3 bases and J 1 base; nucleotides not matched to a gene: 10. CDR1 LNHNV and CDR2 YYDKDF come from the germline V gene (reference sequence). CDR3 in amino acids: CATSSGGTGKYNYGYTF. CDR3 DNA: TGTGCCACCAGCAGCGGGGGGACAGGAAAATATAACTATGGCTACACCTTC.

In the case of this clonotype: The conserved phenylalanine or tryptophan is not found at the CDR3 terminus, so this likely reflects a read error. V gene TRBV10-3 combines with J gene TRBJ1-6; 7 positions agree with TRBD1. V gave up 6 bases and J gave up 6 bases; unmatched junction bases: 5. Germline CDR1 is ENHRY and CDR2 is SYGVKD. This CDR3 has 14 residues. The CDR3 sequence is CAIRGGQPNSPLHY. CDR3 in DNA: TGTGCCATCAGGGGGGGACAGCCTAATTCACCCCTCCACTAT.

CDR3 DNA: TGCGCCAGCAGCAGCTCTCTAGCGGGGGGCACAGATACGCAGTATTTT. Translating it yields CASSSSLAGGTDTQYF. V is TRBV4-1 and J is TRBJ2-3, with 10 positions matching TRBD2. The CDR3 is 16 amino acids. V shed 5 bases and J 1 base; nucleotides not matched to a gene: 6. CDR1 MGHRA and CDR2 YSYEKL come from the germline V gene.

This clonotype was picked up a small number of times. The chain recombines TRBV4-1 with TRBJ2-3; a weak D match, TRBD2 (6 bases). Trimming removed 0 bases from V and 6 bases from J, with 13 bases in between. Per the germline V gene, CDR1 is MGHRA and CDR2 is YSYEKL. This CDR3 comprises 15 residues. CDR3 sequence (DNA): TGCGCCAGCAGCCAAGATCCAGCTAGCGTTGATACGCAGTATTTT. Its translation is CASSQDPASVDTQYF.

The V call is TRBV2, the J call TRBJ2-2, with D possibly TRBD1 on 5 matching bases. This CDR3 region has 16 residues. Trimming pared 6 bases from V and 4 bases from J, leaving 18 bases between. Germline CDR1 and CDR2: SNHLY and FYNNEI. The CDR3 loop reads CASSAYPEQVTGELFF. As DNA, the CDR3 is TGTGCCAGCAGCGCTTACCCCGAACAGGTCACCGGGGAGCTGTTTTTT.

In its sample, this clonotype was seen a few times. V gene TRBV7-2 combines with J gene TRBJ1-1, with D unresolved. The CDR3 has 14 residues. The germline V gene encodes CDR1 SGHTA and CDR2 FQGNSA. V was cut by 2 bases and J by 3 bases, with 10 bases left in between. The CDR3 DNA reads TGTGCCAGCAGCTTAAACCAAGCGGACACTGAAGCTTTCTTT. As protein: CASSLNQADTEAFF.

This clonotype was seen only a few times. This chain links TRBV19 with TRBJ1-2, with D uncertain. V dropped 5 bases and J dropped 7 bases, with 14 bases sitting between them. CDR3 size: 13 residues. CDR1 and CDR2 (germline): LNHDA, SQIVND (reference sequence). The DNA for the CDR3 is TGTGCCAGTAGTCAAGACGTCGTTCGTGGCTACACCTTC. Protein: CASSQDVVRGYTF.

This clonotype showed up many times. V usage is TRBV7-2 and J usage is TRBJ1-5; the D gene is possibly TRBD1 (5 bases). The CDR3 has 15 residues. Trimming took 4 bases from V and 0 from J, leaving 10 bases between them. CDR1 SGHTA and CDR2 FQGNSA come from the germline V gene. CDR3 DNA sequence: TGTGCCAGCAGCTCAAGGGGATATAGCAATCAGCCCCAGCATTTT. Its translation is CASSSRGYSNQPQHF.

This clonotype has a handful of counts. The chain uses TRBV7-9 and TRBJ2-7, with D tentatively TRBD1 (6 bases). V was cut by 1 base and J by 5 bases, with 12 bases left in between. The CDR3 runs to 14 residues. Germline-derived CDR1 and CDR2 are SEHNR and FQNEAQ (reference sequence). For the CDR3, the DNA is TGTGCCAGCAGCTTAGGCGCAGGGGACAACGAGCAGTACGTC. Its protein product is CASSLGAGDNEQYV.

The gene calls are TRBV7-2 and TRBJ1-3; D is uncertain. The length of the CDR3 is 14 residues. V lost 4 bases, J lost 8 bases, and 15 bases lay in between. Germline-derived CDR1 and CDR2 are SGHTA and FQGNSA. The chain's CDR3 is CASSSHTGLDTIYF. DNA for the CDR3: TGTGCCAGCAGCTCCCACACTGGTCTGGACACCATATATTTT.

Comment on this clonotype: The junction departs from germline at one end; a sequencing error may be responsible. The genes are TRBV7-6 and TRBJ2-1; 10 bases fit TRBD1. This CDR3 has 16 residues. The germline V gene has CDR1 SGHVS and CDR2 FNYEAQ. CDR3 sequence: CASSLALDRGYNEQFF. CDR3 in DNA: TGTGCCAGCAGCCTAGCATTGGACAGGGGGTACAATGAGCAGTTCTTC.